This T cell receptor beta chain was captured in a study of OX40 agonist ivuxolimab in advanced cancers. Looking at the study overall: Earlier anti-PD-1, anti-PD-L1 or anti-CTLA-4 therapy was permitted; roughly 37% had received some.

TCRdb keeps only in-frame clones here, not all; method: immunoSEQ multiplex PCR. Among more than 45,000 clones listed, around 84% were seen once. Study-level findings and limits: CD4+ and CD8+ blood T cells expanded clonally by week 6 at 0.1 to 3.0 mg/kg.

Unmatched junction bases numbered 6, after V lost 0 bases and J lost 4 bases. Germline V CDR1 and CDR2: SGHNT, YYREEE (reference sequence). The CDR3 totals 16 residues. In this sample, this clone turned up once. Its target is unknown. Systemic immunosuppression or a history of autoimmune disease excluded patients. This receptor was identified in an adult with an advanced solid tumor such as melanoma, head and neck, liver or kidney cancer. This specimen was CD4+ or CD8+ T cells sorted from blood, taken in a trial of the OX40 agonist ivuxolimab. The chain combines TRBV5-4 with TRBJ2-5; 10 positions agree with TRBD1. DNA of the CDR3: TGTGCCAGCAGCTTGGGCGGGACAGGGGTTGCAGAGACCCAGTACTTC. The encoded protein is CASSLGGTGVAETQYF.